The entry below describes one T cell receptor (beta chain). Its antigen has not been determined. No much larger clone exists at a distance of one base, and base qualities are not known. The immunoSEQ Assay, a bias-controlled multiplex PCR, was used to amplify TCRbeta CDR3 regions from genomic DNA. For the original study's pipeline: Within the assay, amplification of reference gene primers was used to estimate how many nucleated cells each sample contained. To quantify the absolute abundance of each unique TCRbeta CDR3 rearrangement, sequence reads were collapsed and filtered. For each sample, productive Simpson clonality was calculated as the square root of Simpson's diversity index across productive rearrangements. This immuneACCESS table, as held by TCRdb, lists in-frame sequences with V and J called but not all clones. Of the missing ones, under half trace to an unresolved V gene in checked studies; the others have no known cause. The V and J calls and clone size come from that table; D and trimming were worked out from the DNA. This sample lists some 240,000 clones; 80% to 90% were detected once. Roughly 6.7% of the sample lies in the top ten.

The sample comes from a study of blood T cell repertoires in COVID-19 (TCRdb year 2020). Study-wide context: Samples covering the acute and convalescent phases of COVID-19 were provided by collaborators in the United States, Italy and Spain. Samples came from the ongoing ImmuneRACE study (first 160 participants) plus 1,254 subjects from 6 global collaborators. HLA class I and class II types, where available, came from metadata supplied by the sample provider rather than from assay-based typing. The material from the prospective study consisted of cDNA or gDNA derived from T cells, B-cell-depleted T cells, or PBMCs. Subjects who had been exposed to COVID-19, were actively infected with it, or had recovered from it provided the deeply sampled blood TCRbeta repertoires that made up the dataset. Nearly every sample came with metadata listing a de-identified subject ID, COVID-19 status, age in years and sex. The repertoires were released in a freely available public database meant as a resource for research on the immune response to SARS-CoV-2.

Participants in the prospective study were enrolled through a virtual design, were aged about 18 to 100 years, and lived in under 25 United States geographic areas. To assign participants to cohorts, the prospective study relied on clinical history that participants themselves reported in a screening survey and a study questionnaire. Exposed participants had been in contact, within 2 weeks of entering the study, with a person who had a PCR-confirmed or clinician-diagnosed case of COVID-19. In the prospective study, whole blood, serum and a nasopharyngeal or oropharyngeal swab were collected from each participant by mobile phlebotomists. Over an approximately 2-month period, participants in the prospective study had the option of providing additional blood draws and questionnaires. Before DNA extraction, prospective study blood samples were shipped either frozen or at room temperature. Results the study describes overall, beyond this receptor: The amount of clinical and demographic metadata varied by source and participant and was provided uncurated.

The cysteine opens and the phenylalanine closes a CDR3 of 19 amino acids. Only the CDR3 region is kept as DNA, spanning 57 bases read in frame from base 1. Trimmed from V: 0 bases; trimmed from J: 5 bases; junction bases lacking a gene match: 10. The CDR1 and CDR2 encoded by the germline V gene are SGHVT and SQSDAQ. This receptor was taken from a woman aged 50 to 60 who had been exposed to COVID-19. The sequencing sample was made of PBMCs or T cells enriched from blood (not recorded which). The chain was built from TRBV7-4 and TRBJ2-5; 15 junctional bases match TRBD2. The sequenced DNA: TGTGCCAGCAGCTTAGCGCCTGGGACTAGCGGGGGGCTAGGTGAGACCCAGTACTTC. This codes for CASSLAPGTSGGLGETQYF.